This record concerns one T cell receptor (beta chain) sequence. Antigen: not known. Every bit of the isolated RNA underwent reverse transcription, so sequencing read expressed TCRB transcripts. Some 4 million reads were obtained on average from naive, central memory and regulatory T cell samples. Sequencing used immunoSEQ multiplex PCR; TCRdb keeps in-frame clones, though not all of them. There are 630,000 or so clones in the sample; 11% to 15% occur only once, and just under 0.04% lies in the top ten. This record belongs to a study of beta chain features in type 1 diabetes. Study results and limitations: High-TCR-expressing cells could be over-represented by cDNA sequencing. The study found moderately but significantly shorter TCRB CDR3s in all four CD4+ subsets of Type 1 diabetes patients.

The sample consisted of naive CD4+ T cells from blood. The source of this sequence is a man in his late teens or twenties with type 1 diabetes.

CDR3 loop: CASSPLRTGTYRRQHF. CDR3 nucleotides: TGTGCCAGCAGTCCTCTCCGGACAGGAACTTATAGGCGTCAGCATTTT. V and J are TRBV2 and TRBJ1-5; 7 bases map to TRBD1. The ends lost 5 bases at V and 13 bases at J; junction bases unmatched: 20. The CDR3 is made up of 16 amino acids. Germline V gene data show CDR1 as SNHLY and CDR2 as FYNNEI.